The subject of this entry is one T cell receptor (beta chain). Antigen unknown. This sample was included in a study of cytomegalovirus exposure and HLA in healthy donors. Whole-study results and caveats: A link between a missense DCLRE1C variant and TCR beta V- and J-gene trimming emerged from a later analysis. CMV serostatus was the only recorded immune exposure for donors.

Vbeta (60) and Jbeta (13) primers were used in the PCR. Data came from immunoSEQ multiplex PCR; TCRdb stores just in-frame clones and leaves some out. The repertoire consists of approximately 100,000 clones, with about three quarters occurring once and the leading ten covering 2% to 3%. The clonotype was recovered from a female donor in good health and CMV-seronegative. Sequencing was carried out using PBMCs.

The CDR3 DNA reads as TGTGCCAGCAGCTTGATCGGGACATTGGGTGGGTCCCAGCATTTT. Residues: CASSLIGTLGGSQHF. The chain employs TRBV5-8 and TRBJ1-5; D possibly corresponds to TRBD1 (6 bases). The V gene lost 1 base and the J gene lost 11 bases, with 19 bases spanning the gap. CDR1 and CDR2 from the germline V gene are SGHTS and YDEGEE. The CDR3 runs 15 residues. The complete variable domain, with remaining parts taken from reference TRBV5-8 and TRBJ1-5, reads EAGVTQSPTHLIKTRGQQATLRCSPISGHTSVYWYQQALGLGLQFLLWYDEGEERNRGNFPPRFSGRQFPNYSSELNVNALELEDSALYLCASSLIGTLGGSQHFGDGTRLSIL.